This TCR beta chain was documented in a study of cytomegalovirus exposure and HLA in healthy donors. About the study: According to later analysis, the same platform produced the approximately 120 validation and approximately 630 first-cohort repertoires. General study results and limits: Most TCR sequences were seen very rarely across donors, but some public TCRs occurred in many.

Only in-frame clones appear in the TCRdb table, and some are missing; sequencing was by immunoSEQ multiplex PCR. The data hold 200,000 to 250,000 clones, with 75% to 90% observed a single time. A word on this clone: What it binds is not known.

Deletions cut 5 bases from V and 0 bases from J, with 16 bases between. The V gene's germline CDR1 is LGHNT and CDR2 FRNRAP. The CDR3 covers 16 residues. This rearrangement joins TRBV12-5 to TRBJ1-1, with D hard to call. Sequenced input: PBMCs. The TCR originated in a woman aged 30 to 39 in good health and CMV-seropositive. The DNA of the CDR3 is TGTGCTAGTGGTATTGATTGGGAAACGTTGAACACTGAAGCTTTCTTT. Its protein is CASGIDWETLNTEAFF. The whole variable domain, filled in from reference TRBV12-5 and TRBJ1-1, reads DARVTQTPRHKVTEMGQEVTMRCQPILGHNTVFWYRQTMMQGLELLAYFRNRAPLDDSGMPKDRFSAEMPDATLATLKIQPSEPRDSAVYFCASGIDWETLNTEAFFGQGTRLTVV.